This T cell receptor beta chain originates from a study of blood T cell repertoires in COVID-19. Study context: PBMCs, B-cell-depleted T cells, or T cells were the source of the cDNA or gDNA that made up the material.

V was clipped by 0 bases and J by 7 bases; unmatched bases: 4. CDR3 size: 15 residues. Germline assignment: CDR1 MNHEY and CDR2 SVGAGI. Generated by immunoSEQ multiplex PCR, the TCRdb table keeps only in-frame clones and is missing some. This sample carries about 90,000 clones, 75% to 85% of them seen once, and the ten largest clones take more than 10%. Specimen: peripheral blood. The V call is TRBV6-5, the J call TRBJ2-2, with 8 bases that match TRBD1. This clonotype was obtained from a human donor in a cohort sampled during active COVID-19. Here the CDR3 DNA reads TGTGCCAGCAGTTACTCCCGGACAGGGAGCGGGGAGCTGTTTTTT. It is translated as CASSYSRTGSGELFF.